This T cell receptor (beta chain) was retrieved from a study of human versus mouse CDR3 diversity and MHC coevolution. Study-wide results and limits: iCHAO1 estimated the human TCR beta repertoire at 1.5 million to 2 million clonotypes.

Libraries were prepared by immunoSEQ multiplex PCR; TCRdb keeps only in-frame clonotypes and omits some of them. The sample includes about 83,000 clones, about 90% of them seen just once. The CDR3 extends over 15 amino acids. The ends lost 5 bases at V and 2 bases at J; junction bases unmatched: 8. Germline CDR1 reads MDHEN; CDR2 reads SYDVKM. As concerns this clone: Its matching antigen is unknown.

The chain combines TRBV28 with TRBJ2-7; TRBD1 agrees at 8 bases. The sequencing input was naive CD4+ T cells from blood. Indicated subset: CD45RO-negative CD62L-positive naive CD4 T cells. The sequence derives from a person aged 30-70 years in good health. The CDR3 nucleotides are TGTGCCAGCAGTGATGGGACAGGCTCCCCCTACGAGCAGTACTTC. This encodes CASSDGTGSPYEQYF. Full variable domain (rest looked up from reference TRBV28 and TRBJ2-7): DVKVTQSSRYLVKRTGEKVFLECVQDMDHENMFWYRQDPGLGLRLIYFSYDVKMKEKGDIPEGYSVSREKKERFSLILESASTNQTSMYLCASSDGTGSPYEQYFGPGTRLTVT.